These T cell receptor beta chains were read from a single sample in a study of CD8 T cells in ankylosing spondylitis. Each CDR3 protein is one row after TCRdb ran MiXCR on the 5' RACE reads. The sample consists of approximately 220,000 distinct CDR3 sequences, roughly a tenth of them appearing once. The specimen was blood, either unsorted or a sorted T cell fraction (not recorded which). Receptor source: a male donor with ankylosing spondylitis or in good health (not recorded which). CDR3s include the opening cysteine and the closing phenylalanine or tryptophan. Each record gives: J gene, V gene, D gene, clone size, CDR3 protein, CDR3 DNA. A D gene is named only where the DNA matches it firmly. Clone size is shown for a subset of rows, as once, few, many or a class of expanded clone.

j_gene: TRBJ2-7; v_gene: TRBV7-9; d_gene: NA; abundance: few; CDR3aa: CASSQEGGEQYF; CDR3nt: TGTGCCAGCAGCCAAGAAGGGGGCGAGCAGTACTTC
j_gene: TRBJ2-7; v_gene: TRBV7-2; d_gene: NA; abundance: many; CDR3aa: CASSLEARTLYEQYF; CDR3nt: TGTGCCAGCAGCTTAGAGGCCAGGACCCTCTACGAGCAGTACTTC
j_gene: TRBJ2-2; v_gene: TRBV5-4; d_gene: NA; abundance: few; CDR3aa: CASSLSRGYGTGELFF; CDR3nt: TGTGCCAGCAGCTTGAGCAGGGGCTACGGCACCGGGGAGCTGTTTTTT
j_gene: TRBJ2-1; v_gene: TRBV20-1; d_gene: NA; abundance: NA; CDR3aa: CSARDRQGLNEQFF; CDR3nt: TGCAGTGCTAGAGATAGGCAGGGCCTCAATGAGCAGTTCTTC
j_gene: TRBJ1-5; v_gene: TRBV20-1; d_gene: TRBD1; abundance: many; CDR3aa: CSATGQGAWAQHF; CDR3nt: TGCAGTGCTACGGGACAGGGGGCGTGGGCCCAGCATTTT
j_gene: TRBJ2-5; v_gene: TRBV5-5; d_gene: NA; abundance: few; CDR3aa: CASSLGGAGYEETQYF; CDR3nt: TGTGCCAGCAGCTTGGGAGGGGCCGGCTACGAGGAGACCCAGTACTTC
j_gene: TRBJ1-1; v_gene: TRBV6-1; d_gene: NA; abundance: many; CDR3aa: CASSRAGDADTEAFF; CDR3nt: TGTGCCAGCAGTAGGGCAGGCGATGCTGACACTGAAGCTTTCTTT
j_gene: TRBJ2-2; v_gene: TRBV5-4; d_gene: NA; abundance: NA; CDR3aa: CASSFSGETGELFF; CDR3nt: TGTGCCAGCAGCTTTTCAGGGGAGACCGGGGAGCTGTTTTTT
j_gene: TRBJ2-7; v_gene: TRBV9; d_gene: NA; abundance: many; CDR3aa: CASSVEVGLAYEQYF; CDR3nt: TGTGCCAGCAGCGTAGAAGTCGGTCTGGCCTACGAGCAGTACTTC
j_gene: TRBJ2-1; v_gene: TRBV20-1; d_gene: NA; abundance: many; CDR3aa: CSAGGGSSYNEQFF; CDR3nt: TGCAGTGCTGGAGGGGGAAGCTCCTACAATGAGCAGTTCTTC
j_gene: TRBJ2-7; v_gene: TRBV7-9; d_gene: NA; abundance: few; CDR3aa: CASSLASVGEQYF; CDR3nt: TGTGCCAGCAGCTTAGCGAGTGTGGGGGAGCAGTACTTC
j_gene: TRBJ2-2; v_gene: TRBV3-1; d_gene: NA; abundance: NA; CDR3aa: CASSQNGGQMTGELFF; CDR3nt: TGTGCCAGCAGCCAAAATGGGGGGCAGATGACCGGGGAGCTGTTTTTT